Given below is one T cell receptor beta chain in context. What it binds is unknown. The record originates from a study of cytomegalovirus exposure and HLA in healthy donors. Study observations and caveats: With further analysis later on, most CMV-associated TCR beta chains appeared HLA-restricted.

It was with 60 Vbeta and 13 Jbeta primers that the PCR ran. Sequencing was performed with immunoSEQ multiplex PCR; in TCRdb, only in-frame clones are kept and a portion is missing. The table shows roughly 80,000 clones, with about 74% occurring only once. This CDR3 has 14 residues. CDR1 is MNHEY, CDR2 SVGAGI, per germline. After removal of 5 bases from V and 7 bases from J, the junction contained 9 bases not matched to a gene. The receptor was isolated from a woman aged 45-65 years in good health and CMV-seropositive. Sequencing was carried out using PBMCs. The genes are TRBV6-5 and TRBJ2-7; TRBD1 matches at 9 bases. CDR3: CASSPRDRAVEQYF. CDR3 in DNA: TGTGCCAGCAGTCCGCGGGACAGGGCGGTGGAGCAGTACTTC.